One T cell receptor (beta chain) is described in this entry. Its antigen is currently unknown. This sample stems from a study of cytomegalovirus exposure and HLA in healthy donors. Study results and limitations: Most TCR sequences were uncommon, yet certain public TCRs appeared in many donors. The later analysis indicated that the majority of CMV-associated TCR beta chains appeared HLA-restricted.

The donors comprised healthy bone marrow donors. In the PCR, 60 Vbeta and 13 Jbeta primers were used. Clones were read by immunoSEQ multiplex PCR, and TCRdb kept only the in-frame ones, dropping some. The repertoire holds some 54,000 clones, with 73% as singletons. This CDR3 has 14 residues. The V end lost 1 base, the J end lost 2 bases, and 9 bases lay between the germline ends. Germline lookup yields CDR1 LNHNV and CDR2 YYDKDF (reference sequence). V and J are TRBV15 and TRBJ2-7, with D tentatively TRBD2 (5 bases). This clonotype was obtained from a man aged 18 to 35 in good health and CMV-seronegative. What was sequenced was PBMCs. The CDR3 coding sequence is TGTGCCACCAGCAGAGTTGGTAGCGCCTACGAGCAGTACTTC. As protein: CATSRVGSAYEQYF. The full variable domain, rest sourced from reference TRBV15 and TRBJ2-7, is DAMVIQNPRYQVTQFGKPVTLSCSQTLNHNVMYWYQQKSSQAPKLLFHYYDKDFNNEADTPDNFQSRRPNTSFCFLDIRSPGLGDTAMYLCATSRVGSAYEQYFGPGTRLTVT.